Below are 14 T cell receptor beta chains sequenced from a single sample in a study of cytomegalovirus exposure and HLA in healthy donors. The PCR ran on 60 Vbeta and 13 Jbeta primers. The method was immunoSEQ multiplex PCR; TCRdb's version includes in-frame clones alone and lacks a portion of them. Here the sample table reports about 130,000 clones. Input material: PBMCs. Receptor source: a woman aged 40-49 years in good health and CMV-seropositive.

The chain is built from TRBV2 and TRBJ2-5; possible D gene TRBD1, 6 bases. The V gene's germline CDR1 is SNHLY and CDR2 FYNNEI. Trimming took 5 bases from V and 5 from J, leaving 18 bases between them. This CDR3 spans 15 amino acids. Written as DNA, the CDR3 is TGTGCCAGCAGTCAGCCAGGGGCAGGGCAGGAGACCCAGTACTTC. As protein: CASSQPGAGQETQYF. The whole variable domain, filled in from reference TRBV2 and TRBJ2-5, reads EPEVTQTPSHQVTQMGQEVILRCVPISNHLYFYWYRQILGQKVEFLVSFYNNEISEKSEIFDDQFSVERPDGSNFTLKIRSTKLEDSAMYFCASSQPGAGQETQYFGPGTRLLVL.

This sequence joins TRBV28 and TRBJ1-5, with 7 bases matching TRBD1. The V and J ends lost 6 bases and 9 bases, in that order; junction bases with no gene match: 5. Germline CDR1 is MDHEN and CDR2 is SYDVKM. This CDR3 is built from 12 residues. CDR3 loop: CASSSQGWPQHF. CDR3 nucleotide sequence: TGTGCCAGCAGCTCACAGGGGTGGCCCCAGCATTTT.

The J gene is TRBJ2-3, the V gene TRBV27; perhaps TRBD2 as D (6 bases). This CDR3 contains 18 residues. Trimming took 5 bases from V and 0 from J, leaving 21 bases between them. Germline V CDR1 and CDR2: MNHEY, SMNVEV (reference sequence). The CDR3 DNA reads as TGTGCCAGCAGTCCACTCCGTACGGGACTCCTAAGCACAGATACGCAGTATTTT. As protein: CASSPLRTGLLSTDTQYF.

The gene calls are TRBV11-2 and TRBJ1-2; D perhaps matches TRBD1 (5 bases). This CDR3 spans 16 amino acids. Trimming took 5 bases from V and 0 from J, leaving 16 bases between them. CDR1 is SGHAT and CDR2 is FQNNGV in the germline V gene. Written as DNA, the CDR3 is TGTGCCAGCAGCCGTACCTTGACAGAAGCTAACTATGGCTACACCTTC. This codes for CASSRTLTEANYGYTF.

This chain joins TRBV4-1 and TRBJ2-1; TRBD2 agrees at 12 bases. Germline CDR1 MGHRA, CDR2 YSYEKL. The CDR3 consists of 18 residues. Trimming at V came to 5 bases and at J to 5 bases, leaving 13 bases not matched to a gene. The CDR3 DNA follows: TGCGCCAGCAGCGGGCTAGCGGGAGGGCCCATGGAGGACAATGAGCAGTTCTTC. This encodes CASSGLAGGPMEDNEQFF.

CDR3: CASSQLIPLRDRGSGTEAFF. In DNA form, the CDR3 reads TGCGCCAGCAGCCAACTCATCCCCCTCCGGGACAGGGGGTCGGGCACTGAAGCTTTCTTT. The V and J genes are TRBV4-1 and TRBJ1-1; TRBD1 agrees at 11 bases. CDR1 MGHRA and CDR2 YSYEKL come from the germline V gene. The junction had 18 bases not matched to a gene; V was cut back by 2 bases and J by 4 bases. CDR3 length equals 20 residues.

The chain is built from TRBV6-1 and TRBJ1-1; D unresolved. Germline V gene lookup returns CDR1 MNHNS and CDR2 SASEGT. Trimming left V 6 bases short and J 1 base short, with 12 bases between. This CDR3 is 14 amino acids long. The CDR3 is CASRSRVANTEAFF. CDR3 bases: TGTGCCAGCAGGTCACGGGTGGCGAACACTGAAGCTTTCTTT.

This chain links TRBV4-3 with TRBJ1-1; 8 nucleotides match TRBD1. The CDR3 spans 14 residues. V lost 1 base to trimming and J lost 5 bases; unmatched junction nucleotides: 3. Germline V gene lookup returns CDR1 LGHNA and CDR2 YSLEER. The CDR3 nucleotides read TGCGCCAGCAGCCAAGGGACAGGGTGGACTGAAGCTTTCTTT. Encoded protein: CASSQGTGWTEAFF.

The chain recombines TRBV7-3 with TRBJ2-3; no clear D. The CDR3 runs to 21 residues. Looked up from germline, CDR1 is SGHTA and CDR2 is FQGTGA. V was clipped by 1 base and J by 4 bases, with 30 bases between them. The CDR3 is CASSLSLVGSLQPRCADTQYF. The CDR3 DNA is TGTGCCAGCAGCTTAAGTTTAGTGGGCAGCCTACAGCCTCGCTGCGCAGATACGCAGTATTTT.

The rearrangement links TRBV11-3 to TRBJ2-1; tentatively, D is TRBD1 (7 bases). This CDR3 comprises 13 residues. Trimming took 1 base from V and 12 from J, leaving 13 bases between them. Germline assignment: CDR1 SGHNT and CDR2 YENEEA. As DNA, the CDR3 is TGTGCCAGCAGCTTAGGACCCCAGGGGGGGCAGTTCTTC. This translates into CASSLGPQGGQFF.

V and J are TRBV28 and TRBJ1-1; D remains unclear. Germline values: CDR1 MDHEN, CDR2 SYDVKM. The CDR3 runs to 11 residues. V dropped 5 bases and J dropped 6 bases, with 7 bases sitting between them. This CDR3 is CASSPGAEAFF. Here the CDR3 DNA reads TGTGCCAGCAGTCCAGGCGCTGAAGCTTTCTTT. The full variable domain, completed using reference TRBV28 and TRBJ1-1, is DVKVTQSSRYLVKRTGEKVFLECVQDMDHENMFWYRQDPGLGLRLIYFSYDVKMKEKGDIPEGYSVSREKKERFSLILESASTNQTSMYLCASSPGAEAFFGQGTRLTVV.

The chain recombines TRBV7-9 with TRBJ2-1, with 9 nucleotides matching TRBD1. CDR1 and CDR2 from the germline V gene are SEHNR and FQNEAQ (reference sequence). This CDR3 comprises 14 residues. The junction had 10 bases not matched to a gene; V was cut back by 8 bases and J by 8 bases. The CDR3 DNA follows: TGTGCCAGCGTTCTCCTGACAGGGGGTCATGAGCAGTTCTTC. This sequence encodes CASVLLTGGHEQFF.

The rearrangement uses TRBV7-2 and TRBJ2-7; 7 nucleotides agree with TRBD2. Germline V gene data show CDR1 as SGHTA and CDR2 as FQGNSA. This CDR3 has 14 amino acids. The ends lost 2 bases at V and 4 bases at J; junction bases unmatched: 5. The DNA of the CDR3 is TGTGCCAGCAGCTTAACCAGCGGGGCATACGAGCAGTACTTC. It yields the protein CASSLTSGAYEQYF.

This rearrangement joins TRBV30 to TRBJ2-5; TRBD1 agrees at 9 bases. Germline V gives CDR1 GTSNPN, CDR2 SVGIG (reference sequence). Unmatched junction bases numbered 13, after V lost 3 bases and J lost 11 bases. This CDR3 comprises 14 residues. CDR3 amino acids: CAWSQTGGSLEQYF. The CDR3 DNA follows: TGTGCCTGGAGCCAAACAGGGGGCTCCTTGGAGCAGTACTTC.